The 32 T cell receptor beta chains below were found in one sample sequenced in a study of shared clonotypes between healthy human individuals. The data were produced by immunoSEQ multiplex PCR, yet TCRdb's version contains in-frame clones alone and is incomplete. Counted here are approximately 2.3 million clones, more than 80% occurring once; the ten biggest clones make up roughly 0.36%. The sequencing sample was made of naive CD4+ T cells from PBMCs. The subset here: CD45RA+ positively selected. All receptors derive from a man aged 18 to 35 in good health. Some clones in this sample may be carry-over from other donors' samples.

The gene calls are TRBV5-4 and TRBJ1-2; TRBD1 agrees at 9 bases. The germline gives CDR1 SGHNT, CDR2 YYREEE (reference sequence). The CDR3 runs 14 residues. The trim removed 4 bases at V and 8 bases at J, leaving 9 bases unmatched. The CDR3 region is CASSPPQGALGYTF. Here the CDR3 DNA reads TGTGCCAGCAGCCCGCCACAGGGGGCTCTGGGCTACACCTTC. Looking up the rest from reference TRBV5-4 and TRBJ1-2 gives the full variable domain: ETGVTQSPTHLIKTRGQQVTLRCSSQSGHNTVSWYQQALGQGPQFIFQYYREEENGRGNFPPRFSGLQFPNYSSELNVNALELDDSALYLCASSPPQGALGYTFGSGTRLTVV.

This chain joins TRBV7-2 and TRBJ2-7; D might be TRBD2 (5 bases). CDR1 and CDR2 (germline): SGHTA, FQGNSA. V lost 5 bases and J lost 2, with 16 bases in between. The CDR3 runs to 15 residues. CDR3 sequence: CASSPRGSEPYEQYF. The CDR3 region has the DNA TGTGCCAGCAGCCCCCGGGGAAGCGAGCCCTACGAGCAGTACTTC.

V is TRBV11-2 and J is TRBJ1-4; no clear D gene. The CDR3 length is 13 residues. The germline CDR1 and CDR2 sequences are SGHAT and FQNNGV. The V end lost 0 bases, the J end lost 4 bases, and 3 bases lay between the germline ends. Written as DNA, the CDR3 is TGTGCCAGCAGCTTAGACCGTAATGAAAAACTGTTTTTT. Translation: CASSLDRNEKLFF.

The V and J genes are TRBV7-9 and TRBJ1-1, with a tentative D call TRBD1 (6 bases). This CDR3 spans 15 amino acids. Germline CDR1 and CDR2: SEHNR and FQNEAQ (reference sequence). V lost 1 base and J 4 bases, leaving 13 bases between the germline ends. CDR3 sequence reads: CASSLVTGKTTEAFF. The CDR3, as DNA: TGTGCCAGCAGCTTAGTAACAGGGAAAACCACTGAAGCTTTCTTT.

V and J are TRBV7-6 and TRBJ2-1; D call uncertain. The V gene's germline CDR1 is SGHVS and CDR2 FNYEAQ. V shed 3 bases and J shed 10 bases, with 10 bases lying between them. The CDR3 runs to 12 residues. This CDR3 is CASSLYGREQFF. The CDR3 nucleotides read TGTGCCAGCAGCTTGTATGGCAGGGAGCAGTTCTTC.

In regard to this clone: This same CDR3 is encoded by further DNA sequences in the sample. This sequence joins TRBV6-5 and TRBJ2-7; maybe TRBD1 (6 bases). Germline CDR1 MNHEY, CDR2 SVGAGI. This CDR3 is built from 13 residues. Trimming shortened V by 6 bases and J by 4 bases, and 13 bases separated the two germline ends. CDR3 region: CASSRDTSYEQYF. Written as DNA, the CDR3 is TGTGCCAGCAGCCGGGACACCTCTTACGAGCAGTACTTC.

This clone was seen a few times. The chain has TRBV29-1 and TRBJ1-1; D possibly corresponds to TRBD1 (5 bases). The CDR3 is made up of 14 amino acids. Germline V gene data show CDR1 as SQVTM and CDR2 as ANQGSEA. The V end was cut by 7 bases, the J end by 1 base, with 16 bases between. The DNA of the CDR3 is TGCAGCGCCGGACAAAACCTGGGGAACACTGAAGCTTTCTTT. The encoded protein is CSAGQNLGNTEAFF.

This clone was found once. The rearrangement links TRBV5-1 to TRBJ2-1; D possibly corresponds to TRBD2 (5 bases). Germline CDR1 and CDR2: SGHRS and YFSETQ. The length of the CDR3 is 15 residues. The V and J ends lost 3 bases and 4 bases respectively, with 14 bases between them. CDR3 amino acids: CASSWASGIYNEQFF. For the CDR3, the DNA is TGCGCCAGCAGCTGGGCCTCCGGGATATACAATGAGCAGTTCTTC.

The V and J genes are TRBV6-5 and TRBJ2-7, with a weak D call TRBD1 (6 bases). V lost 2 bases to trimming and J lost 6 bases, with 17 bases between them. The CDR3 is made up of 15 amino acids. Per the germline V gene, CDR1 is MNHEY and CDR2 is SVGAGI. The CDR3 DNA follows: TGTGCCAGCAGTTACGTGGGCAGGGGCCATGGCGAGCAGTACTTC. Translating gives CASSYVGRGHGEQYF.

The table lists this clone with a count of one. The J gene is TRBJ2-5, the V gene TRBV11-3, with D possibly being TRBD1 or TRBD2 (5 bases each). This CDR3 has 13 amino acids. From germline, CDR1 is SGHNT and CDR2 YENEEA. Trimming took off 3 bases at V and 5 bases at J, with 10 bases between the two ends. CDR3 sequence reads: CASSLGVEETQYF. The CDR3 nucleotides are TGTGCCAGCAGCTTGGGGGTGGAGGAGACCCAGTACTTC.

The chain joins TRBV11-3 to TRBJ2-1; tentatively, D is TRBD1 or TRBD2 (5 bases each). CDR3 size: 13 residues. Trimming removed 1 base at V and 13 bases at J, with 14 bases between. Looked up from germline, CDR1 is SGHNT and CDR2 is YENEEA. CDR3 nucleotide sequence: TGTGCCAGCAGCTTAGGGGGGTTAGGTCCTCAGTTCTTC. Its translation: CASSLGGLGPQFF. The variable domain in full, completed from reference TRBV11-3 and TRBJ2-1, reads EAGVVQSPRYKIIEKKQPVAFWCNPISGHNTLYWYLQNLGQGPELLIRYENEEAVDDSQLPKDRFSAERLKGVDSTLKIQPAELGDSAVYLCASSLGGLGPQFFGPGTRLTVL.

V gene TRBV18 combines with J gene TRBJ1-4; a possible D gene is TRBD1 (5 bases). CDR1 and CDR2 (germline): KGHSH, LQKENI. This CDR3 is 15 amino acids long. With 5 bases removed from V and 8 bases from J, the gap between germline ends came to 18 bases. The CDR3 DNA reads as TGTGCCAGCTCAAAAGGGACTCACGGCGCGGAAAAACTGTTTTTT. This codes for CASSKGTHGAEKLFF.

In the case of this clone: This specimen includes other DNA sequences encoding the same CDR3. CDR3 nucleotide sequence: TGCGCCAGCAGCCAAGGTCTAGCGGGTAGCCTCTACGAGCAGTACTTC. Translated, it gives CASSQGLAGSLYEQYF. The rearrangement joins TRBV4-1 to TRBJ2-7; 8 nucleotides line up with TRBD2. This CDR3 is 16 amino acids long. V was clipped by 1 base and J by 3 bases; unmatched bases: 8. The germline gives CDR1 MGHRA, CDR2 YSYEKL.

The chain joins TRBV6-5 to TRBJ2-7; 8 nucleotides match TRBD2. The CDR3 sequence is 15 residues long. V lost 10 bases, J lost 2 bases, and 13 bases stayed unmatched. Germline values: CDR1 MNHEY, CDR2 SVGAGI. The DNA of the CDR3 is TGTGCCACCACAAAGCCCCAGCGGGGGACCTACGAGCAGTACTTC. Amino acids: CATTKPQRGTYEQYF.

V usage is TRBV29-1 and J usage is TRBJ2-5; maybe TRBD2 (5 bases). CDR1 is SQVTM and CDR2 is ANQGSEA in the germline V gene. The CDR3 has 13 amino acids. With 2 bases removed from V and 4 bases from J, the gap between germline ends came to 11 bases. CDR3 DNA sequence: TGCAGCGTTGAAAGGAGAGGGAGAGAGACCCAGTACTTC. Its translation is CSVERRGRETQYF.

The chain combines TRBV30 with TRBJ2-5; D is unclear. V lost 2 bases and J lost 4, with 17 bases in between. Per the germline V gene, CDR1 is GTSNPN and CDR2 is SVGIG (reference sequence). The CDR3 contains 15 residues. The CDR3 loop reads CAWSSPFALGETQYF. The CDR3 nucleotides are TGTGCCTGGAGTTCCCCATTCGCTTTAGGAGAGACCCAGTACTTC. The variable domain in full, with the rest retrieved from reference TRBV30 and TRBJ2-5, is SQTIHQWPATLVQPVGSPLSLECTVEGTSNPNLYWYRQAAGRGLQLLFYSVGIGQISSEVPQNLSASRPQDRQFILSSKKLLLSDSGFYLCAWSSPFALGETQYFGPGTRLLVL.

The chain has TRBV6-1 and TRBJ2-7, with D hard to call. Germline-derived CDR1 and CDR2 are MNHNS and SASEGT. V shed 8 bases and J shed 2 bases, with 16 bases lying between them. This CDR3 region has 14 residues. CDR3 DNA: TGTGCCAGCCTCCCCTTCGCACGGACCTACGAGCAGTACTTC. Translating gives CASLPFARTYEQYF.

The genes are TRBV5-6 and TRBJ1-2; D gene uncertain. The CDR3 runs 17 residues. Germline CDR1 and CDR2: SGHDT and YYEEEE. Trimming left V 1 base short and J 0 bases short, with 16 bases between. The CDR3: CASSLRLVERANYGYTF. The CDR3 bases are TGTGCCAGCAGCTTGCGCCTTGTAGAGCGGGCTAACTATGGCTACACCTTC. Full variable domain (rest looked up from reference TRBV5-6 and TRBJ1-2): DAGVTQSPTHLIKTRGQQVTLRCSPKSGHDTVSWYQQALGQGPQFIFQYYEEEERQRGNFPDRFSGHQFPNYSSELNVNALLLGDSALYLCASSLRLVERANYGYTFGSGTRLTVV.

The chain joins TRBV30 to TRBJ1-4; the match to TRBD1 covers 8 bases. The CDR3 has 13 amino acids. The germline gives CDR1 GTSNPN, CDR2 SVGIG (reference sequence). Trimming took 2 bases from V and 7 from J; bases not matched to a gene: 3. The CDR3 region has the DNA TGTGCCTGGAGTTCAGGGGGCCCTGAAAAACTGTTTTTT. Its protein product is CAWSSGGPEKLFF.

The V call is TRBV25-1, the J call TRBJ1-6; 7 bases map to TRBD1. The germline CDR1 and CDR2 sequences are MGHDK and SYGVNS. The CDR3 runs 13 residues. With V trimmed by 10 bases and J by 10 bases, 10 bases remained unmatched. CDR3 coding DNA: TGTGCCATCAAAGGACAGGCTCGGTCACCCCTCCACTTT. Translating gives CAIKGQARSPLHF.

This chain links TRBV6-6 with TRBJ1-1, with D tentatively TRBD1 (5 bases). The CDR3 extends over 10 amino acids. Germline CDR1 is MNHNY and CDR2 is SVGAGI (reference sequence). V was trimmed by 8 bases and J by 10 bases, leaving 11 bases between them. CDR3 nucleotides: TGTGCCAGCGGGGGGGGGACAGCTTTCTTT. Its translation is CASGGGTAFF.

This clone was seen once. The chain combines TRBV19 with TRBJ2-3; 7 bases are a match to TRBD1. Germline CDR1 reads LNHDA; CDR2 reads SQIVND (reference sequence). Losses at the gene ends were 3 bases for V and 0 bases for J; bases not matched to a gene: 6. This CDR3 comprises 16 residues. The CDR3, as DNA: TGTGCCAGTAGTATTTTTGGACAGGCTAGCACAGATACGCAGTATTTT. Translation: CASSIFGQASTDTQYF.

This clone was counted once. This sequence joins TRBV18 and TRBJ2-5; 7 nucleotides align to TRBD1. CDR1 and CDR2 from the germline V gene are KGHSH and LQKENI. The CDR3 is made up of 14 amino acids. The V segment lost 5 bases and the J segment 0 bases; nucleotides outside the gene matches: 3. The CDR3, as DNA: TGTGCCAGCTCAGGGGGACAGAACCAAGAGACCCAGTACTTC. It specifies CASSGGQNQETQYF.

The rearrangement uses TRBV5-1 and TRBJ2-7, with 14 bases aligning to TRBD2. The CDR3 covers 17 residues. Germline-derived CDR1 and CDR2 are SGHRS and YFSETQ. V dropped 2 bases and J dropped 4; count of bases not matched to a gene: 8. CDR3 bases: TGCGCCAGCAGCTTCGGGACTAGCGGGAGCACCCAGTACGAGCAGTACTTC. The encoded protein is CASSFGTSGSTQYEQYF.

The chain has TRBV7-8 and TRBJ1-1; D remains ambiguous. The CDR3 length is 16 residues. Trimming took 5 bases from V and 3 from J, leaving 19 bases between them. From germline, CDR1 is SGHVS and CDR2 FQNEAQ. DNA for the CDR3: TGTGCCAGCAGCCCCCCTCCGGCAGGACCCTACACTGAAGCTTTCTTT. Protein product: CASSPPPAGPYTEAFF.

The chain joins TRBV30 to TRBJ2-5, with D possibly TRBD1 on 6 matching bases. V lost 8 bases, J lost 2 bases, and 9 bases lay in between. Germline V gene lookup returns CDR1 GTSNPN and CDR2 SVGIG (reference sequence). The CDR3 contains 11 residues. The CDR3 sequence is CAGQIQETQYF. The CDR3 coding sequence is TGTGCCGGACAGATACAAGAGACCCAGTACTTC.

The V gene is TRBV4-3, the J gene TRBJ1-5; tentative D call: TRBD1 (5 bases). Germline V gene sequence: CDR1 LGHNA, CDR2 YSLEER. The V end was cut by 0 bases, the J end by 6 bases, with 9 bases between. The CDR3 length is 14 residues. Here the CDR3 DNA reads TGCGCCAGCAGCCAAGATCAGGGAGGTCAGCCCCAGCATTTT. It codes for CASSQDQGGQPQHF.

As for this clone: The same CDR3 is also encoded by other DNA sequences in this sample. The genes are TRBV2 and TRBJ2-6, with a weak D call TRBD1 (5 bases). CDR1 and CDR2 from the germline V gene are SNHLY and FYNNEI. The V end lost 7 bases, the J end lost 1 base, and 8 bases lay between the germline ends. This CDR3 has 14 residues. The CDR3: CASKGESGANVLTF. The CDR3 nucleotides read TGTGCCAGCAAAGGGGAATCTGGGGCCAACGTCCTGACTTTC.

The chain employs TRBV2 and TRBJ2-5; 7 bases agree with TRBD1. The V segment lost 6 bases and the J segment 3 bases; nucleotides outside the gene matches: 4. Germline V lookup: CDR1 SNHLY, CDR2 FYNNEI. The CDR3 spans 13 residues. The CDR3 coding sequence is TGTGCCAGCAGGCCCCAGGGGGAAGAGACCCAGTACTTC. Protein sequence: CASRPQGEETQYF.

This chain connects TRBV6-1 to TRBJ1-3, with D maybe TRBD1 (6 bases). The CDR3 has 15 amino acids. Germline CDR1 and CDR2: MNHNS and SASEGT. V lost 6 bases, J lost 0 bases, and 12 bases lay in between. In DNA form, the CDR3 reads TGTGCCAGCAGGTGGACAGCTAACTCTGGAAACACCATATATTTT. This sequence encodes CASRWTANSGNTIYF.

V is TRBV7-8 and J is TRBJ2-5; 9 nucleotides line up with TRBD2. The end of the DNA is better explained by TRBJ2-7, so the J call may be wrong. The length of the CDR3 is 16 residues. The germline V gene encodes CDR1 SGHVS and CDR2 FQNEAQ. DNA for the CDR3: TGTGCCAGCGGTACCGGGCTAGCGGGGTACTCCTACGAGCAGTACTTC. This encodes CASGTGLAGYSYEQYF.

Comment on this clone: Distinct nucleotide sequences in the sample also encode this CDR3. The V call is TRBV28, the J call TRBJ2-7; D is uncertain. V lost 6 bases and J 5 bases, leaving 8 bases between the germline ends. The CDR3 totals 11 residues. In germline, CDR1 is MDHEN, CDR2 SYDVKM. The CDR3 DNA reads TGTGCCAGCAGACTGGCCCACGAGCAGTACTTC. It specifies CASRLAHEQYF.